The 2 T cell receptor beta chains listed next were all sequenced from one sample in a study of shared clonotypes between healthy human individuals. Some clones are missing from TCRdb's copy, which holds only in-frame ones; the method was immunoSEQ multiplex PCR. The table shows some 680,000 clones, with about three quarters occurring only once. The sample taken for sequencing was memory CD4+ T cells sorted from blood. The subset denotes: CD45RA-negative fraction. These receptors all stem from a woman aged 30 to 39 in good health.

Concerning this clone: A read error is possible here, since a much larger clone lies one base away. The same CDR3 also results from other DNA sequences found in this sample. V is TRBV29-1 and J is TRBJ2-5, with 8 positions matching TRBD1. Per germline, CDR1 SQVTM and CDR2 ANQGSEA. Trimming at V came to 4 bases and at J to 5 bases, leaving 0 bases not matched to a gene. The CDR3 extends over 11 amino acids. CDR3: CSVGQGETQYF. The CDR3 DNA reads TGCAGCGTTGGACAGGGGGAGACCCAGTACTTC.

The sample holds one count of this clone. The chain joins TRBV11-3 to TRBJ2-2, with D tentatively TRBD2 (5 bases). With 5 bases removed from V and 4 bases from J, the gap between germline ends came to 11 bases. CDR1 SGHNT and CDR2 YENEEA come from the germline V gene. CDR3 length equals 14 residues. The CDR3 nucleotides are TGTGCCAGCAGCCTACGGGAAGGCACCGGGGAGCTGTTTTTT. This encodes CASSLREGTGELFF.